These 13 T cell receptor beta chains share one sample of origin, sequenced in a study of blood T cell repertoires in COVID-19. The data were produced by immunoSEQ multiplex PCR, yet TCRdb's version contains in-frame clones alone and is incomplete. The sample yields roughly 24,000 clones, nearly 95% seen once. Sequencing was done on a sample of peripheral blood. The receptors originated from a human donor in a cohort sampled during active COVID-19.

A remark on this clone: Other DNA sequences of this sample code for an identical CDR3. The J gene is TRBJ2-2, the V gene TRBV28; 9 positions match TRBD1. The CDR3 loop spans 14 amino acids. After removal of 6 bases from V and 6 bases from J, the junction contained 5 bases not matched to a gene. Germline lookup yields CDR1 MDHEN and CDR2 SYDVKM. This CDR3 is CASRGQGVAGELFF. The CDR3 region has the DNA TGTGCCAGCAGGGGACAGGGTGTAGCCGGGGAGCTGTTTTTT.

The genes are TRBV3-1 (or the pseudogene TRBV3-2) and TRBJ2-2; D is unclear. V was cut by 1 base and J by 8 bases, with 8 bases left in between. Germline CDR1 reads LGHDT; CDR2 reads YNNKEL (reference sequence). CDR3 length equals 13 residues. The CDR3, as DNA: TGTGCCAGCAGCCAAGGAGCCCCGGGGGAGCTGTTTTTT. Translated, it gives CASSQGAPGELFF.

The rearrangement links TRBV27 to TRBJ1-2; TRBD1 is a possible D gene (6 bases). V lost 2 bases and J lost 3, with 13 bases in between. CDR1 is MNHEY and CDR2 is SMNVEV in the germline V gene (reference sequence). This CDR3 spans 15 amino acids. The CDR3 region is CASSLSGQNYYGYTF. DNA for the CDR3: TGTGCCAGCAGTTTAAGCGGACAGAACTACTATGGCTACACCTTC.

The chain recombines TRBV5-6 with TRBJ2-5, with 7 bases lining up with TRBD1. Trimming at V came to 5 bases and at J to 3 bases, leaving 7 bases not matched to a gene. This CDR3 contains 14 residues. The germline CDR1 and CDR2 sequences are SGHDT and YYEEEE. The CDR3 loop is CASSRGQSEETQYF. The CDR3 DNA reads as TGTGCCAGCAGTAGGGGACAGAGCGAAGAGACCCAGTACTTC.

The V call is TRBV5-8, the J call TRBJ1-1, with D tentatively TRBD1 (6 bases). Trimming shortened V by 4 bases and J by 3 bases, and 13 bases separated the two germline ends. CDR3 length: 14 amino acids. Germline assignment: CDR1 SGHTS and CDR2 YDEGEE. Here the CDR3 reads CASSPTGWDTEAFF. CDR3 DNA sequence: TGTGCCAGCAGCCCAACAGGGTGGGACACTGAAGCTTTCTTT.

The CDR3 sequence: CASRGAGKSSAEAFF. The CDR3 DNA is TGTGCCAGTAGGGGGGCAGGGAAATCCTCTGCTGAAGCTTTCTTT. This chain links TRBV19 with TRBJ1-1; a possible D gene is TRBD1 (6 bases). Germline CDR1 reads LNHDA; CDR2 reads SQIVND (reference sequence). With 6 bases removed from V and 6 bases from J, the gap between germline ends came to 20 bases. The CDR3 consists of 15 residues.

V is TRBV5-8 and J is TRBJ2-2, with D possibly TRBD2 on 6 matching bases. The V and J ends lost 4 bases and 5 bases respectively, with 12 bases between them. The length of the CDR3 is 14 residues. Germline loops: CDR1 SGHTS, CDR2 YDEGEE. Here the CDR3 reads CASSRGTVTGELFF. CDR3 DNA sequence: TGTGCCAGCAGCCGGGGGACGGTAACCGGGGAGCTGTTTTTT.

The chain recombines TRBV30 with TRBJ1-3; TRBD1 is a possible D gene (6 bases). CDR1 GTSNPN and CDR2 SVGIG come from the germline V gene (reference sequence). This CDR3 contains 19 residues. V lost 1 base, J lost 0 bases, and 22 bases lay in between. CDR3 loop: CAWSGGGLTASSSGNTIYF. CDR3 coding DNA: TGTGCCTGGAGTGGCGGGGGGCTGACTGCCTCAAGCTCTGGAAACACCATATATTTT.

The gene calls are TRBV25-1 and TRBJ2-5; 8 bases map to TRBD2. Germline-derived CDR1 and CDR2 are MGHDK and SYGVNS. Trimming took 5 bases from V and 5 from J; bases not matched to a gene: 1. This CDR3 has 12 residues. CDR3 in amino acids: CASSPSGETQYF. In DNA, the CDR3 is TGTGCCAGCAGTCCTAGCGGGGAGACCCAGTACTTC.

The chain joins TRBV11-3 to TRBJ1-1, with 11 bases matching TRBD1. J was trimmed by 1 base and V by 10 bases; bases with no gene match: 8. Germline CDR1 reads SGHNT; CDR2 reads YENEEA. The CDR3 sequence is 15 residues long. The CDR3 here is CATKDRGQRNTEAFF. The CDR3 coding sequence is TGTGCCACCAAGGACAGGGGGCAGAGGAACACTGAAGCTTTCTTT.

This clone occurred a few times. A junction boundary mismatches the germline segment, possibly from a read error. V and J are TRBV9 and TRBJ1-2, with D perhaps matching TRBD1 (6 bases). This CDR3 is built from 13 residues. The germline gives CDR1 SGDLS, CDR2 YYNGEE. The CDR3 spells CASSDARGAGVGF. The DNA for the CDR3 is TGTGCCAGCAGCGACGCCCGGGGGGCCGGGGTTGGCTTC.

This clone was seen only once. The rearrangement links TRBV5-1 to TRBJ1-5; 8 bases align to TRBD1. The junction had 14 bases not matched to a gene; V was cut back by 4 bases and J by 11 bases. The CDR3 runs to 15 residues. Germline assignment: CDR1 SGHRS and CDR2 YFSETQ. CDR3 sequence (DNA): TGCGCCAGCAGCCCCGTCCCGGGACAGGACGAGGCCCAGCATTTT. Amino acid sequence: CASSPVPGQDEAQHF.

The chain is built from TRBV15 and TRBJ2-5; a possible D gene is TRBD1 (6 bases). In germline, CDR1 is LNHNV, CDR2 YYDKDF (reference sequence). Trimming pared 0 bases from V and 1 base from J, leaving 12 bases between. This CDR3 has 16 residues. The CDR3 loop reads CATSRDTGRGQETQYF. The CDR3 DNA sequence: TGTGCCACCAGCAGAGATACGGGCAGGGGCCAAGAGACCCAGTACTTC.